Reported below is one TCR beta chain. The antigen it binds to is not known. Base quality data are lacking; no much larger clone is found one base away. Another Seattle source contributed samples from volunteer blood donors who had recovered from COVID-19. Whole blood was collected in K2EDTA tubes by collaborating institutions according to the institutions' own protocols. Collaborator samples were shipped for TCRbeta analysis as frozen whole blood, isolated PBMCs, or DNA extracted from either sample type. The data were obtained in a study of blood T cell repertoires in COVID-19 (dated by TCRdb to the early 2020s). Turning to the overall study: Samples covering the acute and convalescent phases of COVID-19 were provided by collaborators in the United States, Italy and Spain. The material from the prospective study consisted of cDNA or gDNA derived from T cells, B-cell-depleted T cells, or PBMCs. Subjects who had been exposed to COVID-19, were actively infected with it, or had recovered from it provided the deeply sampled blood TCRbeta repertoires that made up the dataset. A freely available public database, intended as a resource for researchers studying the immune response to SARS-CoV-2, is where the repertoires were released. Samples came from the ongoing ImmuneRACE study (first 160 participants) plus 1,254 subjects from 6 global collaborators. A de-identified subject ID, COVID-19 status, age in years and sex were almost always included in the sample metadata. HLA class I and class II types, where available, came from metadata supplied by the sample provider rather than from assay-based typing. The study at large found these results: The quantity of clinical and demographic metadata differed by source and by participant and was supplied without curation.

Including cysteine and phenylalanine, the CDR3 has 15 amino acids. Kept here is only the CDR3 DNA, which spans 45 bases and is read in frame from base 1. Based on the germline V gene (reference sequence), the CDR1 and CDR2 sequences are PRHDT and FYEKMQ. The germline V end is reduced by 6 bases and the J end by 6 bases; junction bases left unmatched: 13. TCRbeta CDR3 regions were amplified from genomic DNA using the immunoSEQ Assay, a bias-controlled multiplex PCR. On the study's bioinformatics: The number of nucleated cells in each sample was estimated from the amplification of reference gene primers within the assay. To quantify the absolute abundance of each unique TCRbeta CDR3 rearrangement, sequence reads were collapsed and filtered. For each sample, productive Simpson clonality was calculated as the square root of Simpson's diversity index over productive rearrangements. Not all clones reach the TCRdb copy of this immuneACCESS table, which keeps in-frame sequences only. Checked studies attribute under half of the gap to unresolved V genes and leave the rest unexplained. V, J and clone size are those of that table, while D and trimming were read from the DNA. The sample table contains a few hundred thousand clones; only one count was recorded for about 87% of them. About 4.1% of the sample comes from the top ten.

The material sequenced was peripheral blood. This chain is built from TRBV13 and TRBJ1-2; 7 nucleotides in the junction match TRBD1. This TCR derives from a man aged 60 to 69 who had recovered from COVID-19. This receptor has the CDR3 CASSNGQETFNGYTF. The bases are TGTGCCAGCAGTAACGGACAGGAGACCTTCAATGGCTACACCTTC. Here the CDR3 is joined to the reference TRBV13 and TRBJ1-2 genes, and the full variable domain is: AAGVIQSPRHLIKEKRETATLKCYPIPRHDTVYWYQQGPGQDPQFLISFYEKMQSDKGSIPDRFSAQQFSDYHSELNMSSLELGDSALYFCASSNGQETFNGYTFGSGTRLTVV.